Sequencing of this T cell receptor beta chain was carried out in a study of PD-1 blockade in classical Hodgkin lymphoma. Study at large: Administration of nivolumab to patients was at 3 mg/kg intravenously every 2 weeks.

Every patient relapsed after autologous stem cell transplantation, and brentuximab vedotin exposure varied. Study-wide results and limits: Whatever underlies the repertoire differences (possibly disease activity or prior therapy) remains undefined. Relapsed/refractory patients reportedly had lower baseline diversity than newly diagnosed patients.

Looked up from germline, CDR1 is SGHNT and CDR2 is YYREEE (reference sequence). There are 15 residues in the CDR3. The V gene end was trimmed by 4 bases and the J gene end by 4 bases; junction bases not matched to a gene: 8. About this clone itself: What it recognizes is unknown.

The data were produced by immunoSEQ multiplex PCR, yet TCRdb's version contains in-frame clones alone and is incomplete. The profile shows some 13,000 clones, about four fifths of them singletons. The genes are TRBV5-4 and TRBJ2-5, with TRBD2 identical over 9 bases. The clonotype originates from a human donor with classical Hodgkin lymphoma. Sample: peripheral blood mononuclear cells (PBMCs), taken at baseline. CDR3 bases: TGTGCCAGCAGCCCACCGGGACTAGCTTTAGAGACCCAGTACTTC. This translates into CASSPPGLALETQYF.